This TCR beta chain was recovered during a study of cytomegalovirus exposure and HLA in healthy donors. Whole-study results and caveats: The study assumed roughly uniform donor sequencing depth for presence/absence analyses.

Germline loops: CDR1 SGHAT, CDR2 FQNNGV. V shed 4 bases and J shed 0 bases, with 12 bases lying between them. This CDR3 is built from 15 residues. Researchers ran the PCR with 60 Vbeta and 13 Jbeta primers. Produced via immunoSEQ multiplex PCR; TCRdb's table is partial and in-frame only. The sample carries roughly 130,000 clones, 65% to 90% recorded once. Details on this clone: Antigen: not known.

The rearrangement links TRBV11-2 to TRBJ1-2, with no clear D. The source material was PBMCs. The receptor was isolated from a girl aged 2 to 10 in good health and CMV-seronegative. CDR3 in DNA: TGTGCCAGCAGCTCATACAGCAGCCCTAACTATGGCTACACCTTC. Residues: CASSSYSSPNYGYTF.